A selection of T cell receptor beta chains follows, all from one sample in a study of T cells in Graves' hyperthyroidism and ophthalmopathy. A single record per CDR3 protein comes from TCRdb applying MiXCR to the multiplex PCR reads. The sample lists approximately 360,000 distinct CDR3 sequences, approximately 15% occurring once. Sequencing input: blood. These receptors were taken from a woman between 18 and 29 years old with Graves' hyperthyroidism that later progressed to Graves' ophthalmopathy. The CDR3 runs from the conserved cysteine through the conserved F or W. The D gene is left open where the match is weak. Only some rows state a clone size, as once, few, many or a class for expanded clones.

.	TRBV19	TRBJ1-5	TRBD1	TGTGCCAGTACGCAGACAGGGGAGGTCAATCAGCCCCAGCATTTT	CASTQTGEVNQPQHF
many	TRBV28	TRBJ2-7	.	TGTGCCAGTAAGGGCAGCTACGAGCAGTACTTC	CASKGSYEQYF
.	TRBV4-1	TRBJ2-2	.	TGCGCCAGCAGCCAAGATTGGAGACGGAACACCGGGGAGCTGTTTTTT	CASSQDWRRNTGELFF
.	TRBV28	TRBJ2-7	.	TGTGCCAGCAGTTTTAATGAGGGTTACGAGCAGTACTTC	CASSFNEGYEQYF
many	TRBV6-1	TRBJ1-5	.	TGTGCCAGCAGTGAATGGAGATCCGGGTCCTTTAGCAATCAGCCCCAGCATTTT	CASSEWRSGSFSNQPQHF
few	TRBV9	TRBJ2-1	TRBD1	TGTGCCAGCAGCGTAGGTCTGGGGACAGGGGGCCGGGATGAGCAGTTCTTC	CASSVGLGTGGRDEQFF
many	TRBV2	TRBJ1-1	.	TGTGCCAGCTCTGATTCTTTCTCTGAAGCTTTCTTT	CASSDSFSEAFF
few	TRBV19	TRBJ2-1	TRBD2	TGTGCCAGTAGTAGGACTAGCGGGAGGCCCTACAATGAGCAGTTCTTC	CASSRTSGRPYNEQFF
few	TRBV5-1	TRBJ1-1	.	TGCGCCAGCAGCCCCTATGGACGGTCCGATAAGGAAGCTTTCTTT	CASSPYGRSDKEAFF
many	TRBV6-1	TRBJ2-7	.	TGTGCCAGCAGTGAAGATGGCAGGGACGGGGGCGAGCAGTACTTC	CASSEDGRDGGEQYF
many	TRBV7-6	TRBJ2-7	TRBD1	TGTGCCAGCAGCCTACGACAGGGGGCGGGCGACGAGCAGTACTTC	CASSLRQGAGDEQYF
few	TRBV24-1	TRBJ2-3	.	TGTGCCACCAGTGATAACCCGGGACCACCTTGGACGGATACGCAGTATTTT	CATSDNPGPPWTDTQYF
many	TRBV6-1	TRBJ2-7	.	TGTGCCAGCACCGACGGGACGGCGGGCTCCTACGAGCAGTACTTC	CASTDGTAGSYEQYF
many	TRBV7-8	TRBJ2-1	TRBD1	TGTGCCAGCAGCCTCTCCGGACAGGGTCCTTACAATGAGCAGTTCTTC	CASSLSGQGPYNEQFF
.	TRBV10-3	TRBJ2-7	.	TGTGCCATCACATCAGTTCCCTGGGGGATGTCAGCGGACGAGCAGTACTTC	CAITSVPWGMSADEQYF
many	TRBV20-1	TRBJ1-1	.	TGCAGTGCTAGGAAGGGAGGGACCCGGGCCGTCTTT	CSARKGGTRAVF
.	TRBV11-1	TRBJ2-7	TRBD1	TGTGCCAGCAGCGCGACAGGGGGACCCTACGAGCAGTACTTC	CASSATGGPYEQYF
few	TRBV27	TRBJ2-7	TRBD2	TGTGCCAGCAGTGTTAGGGGACTAGCGGGATCCGAGCAGTACTTC	CASSVRGLAGSEQYF
few	TRBV10-3	TRBJ2-3	.	TGTGCCATCAGTGAGCCCGGTGGAAGGGGAACAGATACGCAGTATTTT	CAISEPGGRGTDTQYF
many	TRBV2	TRBJ2-7	TRBD2	TGTGCCAGCAACGGGCCGACTAGCGGGAGCTCCTACGAGCAGTACTTC	CASNGPTSGSSYEQYF
few	TRBV5-5	TRBJ2-7	.	TGTGCCAGCAGCTTGAAGGGTTCCACCCTCCCCTACGAGCAGTACTTC	CASSLKGSTLPYEQYF
many	TRBV7-2	TRBJ2-3	TRBD2	TGTGCCAGCAGCTACCCACTAGCGGGAGGACGAGATACGCAGTATTTT	CASSYPLAGGRDTQYF
many	TRBV11-2	TRBJ2-7	.	TGTGCCAGCAGCTTAGGCAGGAGTATATACGAGCAGTACTTC	CASSLGRSIYEQYF
.	TRBV20-1	TRBJ2-1	TRBD2	TGCAGTGCTAGCCGGCTAGCGGGAGATAGTGAGCAGTTCTTC	CSASRLAGDSEQFF
many	TRBV27	TRBJ1-1	.	TGTGCCAGCAGTGAGGGGACGAACACTGAAGCTTTCTTT	CASSEGTNTEAFF
many	TRBV12-3/TRBV12-4	TRBJ1-3	TRBD1	TGTGCCAGCAGTTGGAGGACAGGGGAAGGAAACACCATATATTTT	CASSWRTGEGNTIYF
many	TRBV12-3/TRBV12-4	TRBJ2-1	TRBD2	TGTGCCAGCAGTTTTATCCCACTAGCGGGAGGGCCTTGGGCCTACAATGAGCAGTTCTTC	CASSFIPLAGGPWAYNEQFF
few	TRBV7-9	TRBJ2-7	.	TGTGCCAGCAGTTCGTCCCGGGCCAAATACGAGCAGTACTTC	CASSSSRAKYEQYF
many	TRBV28	TRBJ1-2	.	TGTGCCAGCAGTTTATATGGGCTAGGCTACACCTTC	CASSLYGLGYTF
few	TRBV20-1	TRBJ2-5	.	TGCAGTGCTATCAGACTAGGGGAGACCCAGTACTTC	CSAIRLGETQYF
many	TRBV20-1	TRBJ2-5	.	TGCAGTGCTAGATCCGGGGGCGGTCACGAGACCCAGTACTTC	CSARSGGGHETQYF
once	TRBV7-8	TRBJ2-4	.	TGTGCCAGCAGCGTGGTTACGGGGGTCACCAAAAACATGCAGTACTTC	CASSVVTGVTKNMQYF
few	TRBV3-1	TRBJ1-1	TRBD1	TGTGCCAGCAGCCAAGCGCAGGGGGGCACTGAAGCTTTCTTT	CASSQAQGGTEAFF
many	TRBV28	TRBJ1-1	TRBD1	TGTGCCAGCACCAAACAGGGGGAACGGAACACTGAAGCTTTCTTT	CASTKQGERNTEAFF
.	TRBV12-3/TRBV12-4	TRBJ1-4	.	TGTGCCAGCAGTACAGAAACTAATGAAAAACTGTTTTTT	CASSTETNEKLFF
many	TRBV7-2	TRBJ2-5	.	TGTGCCAGCAGGTCCCGGATCGGGTTGCAGACCCAGTACTTC	CASRSRIGLQTQYF
.	TRBV20-1	TRBJ2-5	TRBD2	TGCAGTGCTATAGGACTAGCGGAAACTCAAGAGACCCAGTACTTC	CSAIGLAETQETQYF
few	TRBV10-1	TRBJ1-2	TRBD1	TGCGCCAGCCAGACAGGGGGCTTGGATGGCTACACCTTC	CASQTGGLDGYTF
many	TRBV3-1	TRBJ1-1	TRBD1	TGTGCCAGCAGCCGGGGACAGGGAGGGACTGAAGCTTTCTTT	CASSRGQGGTEAFF
many	TRBV5-5	TRBJ1-5	TRBD1	TGTGCCAGCGGAAGGACAGGGATGGCTCAGCCCCAGCATTTT	CASGRTGMAQPQHF
many	TRBV7-9	TRBJ2-1	.	TGTGCCAGCAGCGGGTCTAGCAGGACCTACAATGAGCAGTTCTTC	CASSGSSRTYNEQFF
many	TRBV7-8	TRBJ2-3	TRBD2	TGTGCCAGCAGCCCTATGACTAGCGGGCGTGGCACAGATACGCAGTATTTT	CASSPMTSGRGTDTQYF
many	TRBV27	TRBJ1-1	TRBD1	TGTGCCAGCTCCCACAGGGGGTTGGCCACTGAAGCTTTCTTT	CASSHRGLATEAFF
many	TRBV27	TRBJ1-5	.	TGTGCCAGCAGTCCCTCGCGTTGGGGTAGGGGCAATCAGCCCCAGCATTTT	CASSPSRWGRGNQPQHF